What follows are 12 T cell receptor beta chains derived from one specimen sequenced in a study of beta chain features in type 1 diabetes. Study results and limitations: The study found moderately but significantly shorter TCRB CDR3s in all four CD4+ subsets of Type 1 diabetes patients.

Their antigen targets remain unknown. Since all of the isolated RNA was reverse transcribed, expressed TCRB transcripts were what got sequenced. Some clones are missing from TCRdb's copy, which holds only in-frame ones; the method was immunoSEQ multiplex PCR. This sample yields fewer than 350,000 clones, of which about 15% are seen a single time; around 0.015% belongs to the top ten. Sequencing was done on a sample of naive CD4+ T cells from blood. The receptors stem from a young man with type 1 diabetes.

The chain is built from TRBV5-1 and TRBJ2-1, with 8 bases that match TRBD1. Germline V gene lookup returns CDR1 SGHRS and CDR2 YFSETQ. There are 14 residues in the CDR3. V trimming: 0 bases; J trimming: 6 bases; junction bases outside the gene matches: 2. CDR3 in amino acids: CASSLGQGINEQFF. The CDR3 nucleotides are TGCGCCAGCAGCTTGGGACAGGGGATCAATGAGCAGTTCTTC.

This clone was seen more than once but under ten times. The chain recombines TRBV18 with TRBJ2-7; 8 positions agree with TRBD2. The CDR3 totals 16 residues. The V and J ends lost 6 bases and 3 bases, in that order; junction bases with no gene match: 13. Germline lookup yields CDR1 KGHSH and CDR2 LQKENI. CDR3 DNA sequence: TGTGCCAGCTCTGAGGTTGGCGGGAGGACCAACTACGAGCAGTACTTC. Translated, it gives CASSEVGGRTNYEQYF.

The chain links TRBV18 to TRBJ2-5, with 9 bases matching TRBD1. CDR3 size: 15 residues. Germline V gene data show CDR1 as KGHSH and CDR2 as LQKENI. Unmatched junction bases numbered 5, after V lost 1 base and J lost 5 bases. As DNA, the CDR3 is TGTGCCAGCTCACCACTAACAGGGGGCGTGGAGACCCAGTACTTC. It specifies CASSPLTGGVETQYF. The full variable domain, completed using reference TRBV18 and TRBJ2-5, is NAGVMQNPRHLVRRRGQEARLRCSPMKGHSHVYWYRQLPEEGLKFMVYLQKENIIDESGMPKERFSAEFPKEGPSILRIQQVVRGDSAAYFCASSPLTGGVETQYFGPGTRLLVL.

The chain uses TRBV10-3 and TRBJ2-7, with TRBD2 matching over 9 bases. J was trimmed by 1 base and V by 0 bases; bases with no gene match: 7. CDR3 size: 17 residues. Germline V gives CDR1 ENHRY, CDR2 SYGVKD. CDR3 in DNA: TGTGCCATCAGTGAGTCCCTAGCGGGAAACCCTTCCTACGAGCAGTACTTC. It translates to CAISESLAGNPSYEQYF.

The chain has TRBV7-9 and TRBJ1-1, with 7 bases lining up with TRBD1. Trimming cost V 4 bases and J 8 bases; bases outside gene matches: 7. Germline V gene data show CDR1 as SEHNR and CDR2 as FQNEAQ (reference sequence). The CDR3 sequence is 13 residues long. The CDR3 DNA is TGTGCCAGCAGCTCCCACAGGGGTCGCGAAGCTTTCTTT. Protein: CASSSHRGREAFF.

This chain connects TRBV9 to TRBJ2-5, with TRBD1 matching 10 bases. The CDR3 is 15 amino acids. After removal of 2 bases from V and 5 bases from J, the junction contained 6 bases not matched to a gene. Germline values: CDR1 SGDLS, CDR2 YYNGEE. The CDR3 loop is CASSVGTGDLETQYF. In DNA, the CDR3 is TGTGCCAGCAGCGTGGGGACAGGGGATTTGGAGACCCAGTACTTC.

There are a few counts of this clone. The chain couples TRBV30 to TRBJ2-7; possible D gene TRBD2, 5 bases. The germline CDR1 and CDR2 sequences are GTSNPN and SVGIG (reference sequence). The V end was cut by 0 bases, the J end by 6 bases, with 15 bases between. CDR3 length: 14 residues. The CDR3 loop is CAWSVVEVGREQYF. CDR3 coding DNA: TGTGCCTGGAGTGTGGTGGAGGTAGGGCGCGAGCAGTACTTC. The full variable domain, completed using reference TRBV30 and TRBJ2-7, is SQTIHQWPATLVQPVGSPLSLECTVEGTSNPNLYWYRQAAGRGLQLLFYSVGIGQISSEVPQNLSASRPQDRQFILSSKKLLLSDSGFYLCAWSVVEVGREQYFGPGTRLTVT.

The genes are TRBV30 and TRBJ1-4; the match to TRBD1 covers 8 bases. Germline V CDR1 and CDR2: GTSNPN, SVGIG (reference sequence). V was clipped by 4 bases and J by 7 bases; unmatched bases: 11. The CDR3 loop spans 15 amino acids. The CDR3 spells CAWNSLGQGAEKLFF. Here the CDR3 DNA reads TGTGCCTGGAACAGCCTCGGACAGGGCGCTGAAAAACTGTTTTTT.

This clone was seen a few times. This chain links TRBV5-1 with TRBJ1-2, with D tentatively TRBD1 (6 bases). This CDR3 region has 16 residues. The V end was cut by 0 bases, the J end by 7 bases, with 19 bases between. Germline assignment: CDR1 SGHRS and CDR2 YFSETQ. The DNA of the CDR3 is TGCGCCAGCAGCTTGGCTCAGGGGTCGCGTCGAAGTGGCTACACCTTC. Translating gives CASSLAQGSRRSGYTF. The whole variable domain, remainder taken from reference TRBV5-1 and TRBJ1-2, is KAGVTQTPRYLIKTRGQQVTLSCSPISGHRSVSWYQQTPGQGLQFLFEYFSETQRNKGNFPGRFSGRQFSNSRSEMNVSTLELGDSALYLCASSLAQGSRRSGYTFGSGTRLTVV.

The CDR3 DNA follows: TGTGCCAGCAACATGGGACAGAACACAGATACGCAGTATTTT. Protein sequence: CASNMGQNTDTQYF. The chain recombines TRBV6-6 with TRBJ2-3, with 7 nucleotides matching TRBD1. In germline, CDR1 is MNHNY, CDR2 SVGAGI (reference sequence). J gave up 2 bases and V 7 bases, and 6 bases lay outside the gene matches. The CDR3 totals 14 residues.

The chain combines TRBV5-1 with TRBJ1-4; 9 bases are a match to TRBD1. V shed 3 bases, J shed 4 bases, and the junction held 4 bases outside the gene matches. The CDR3 loop spans 15 amino acids. Per germline, CDR1 SGHRS and CDR2 YFSETQ. CDR3 region: CASSSWTGDNEKLFF. CDR3 sequence (DNA): TGCGCCAGCAGCTCCTGGACAGGGGATAATGAAAAACTGTTTTTT.

This clone was seen more than once but under ten times. This chain joins TRBV7-9 and TRBJ2-7, with D hard to call. Trimming took 0 bases from V and 3 from J, leaving 6 bases between them. Looked up from germline, CDR1 is SEHNR and CDR2 is FQNEAQ (reference sequence). The CDR3 runs to 13 residues. The DNA for the CDR3 is TGTGCCAGCAGCTTAGCGGCCAGCTACGAGCAGTACTTC. Translated, it gives CASSLAASYEQYF. The full variable domain, its missing parts supplied by reference TRBV7-9 and TRBJ2-7, is DTGVSQNPRHKITKRGQNVTFRCDPISEHNRLYWYRQTLGQGPEFLTYFQNEAQLEKSRLLSDRFSAERPKGSFSTLEIQRTEQGDSAMYLCASSLAASYEQYFGPGTRLTVT.